These T cell receptor beta chains were read from a single sample in a study of T cell repertoires in cytomegalovirus infection. TCRdb passed the reads through MiXCR, listing each CDR3 protein once. Found here are 630,000 or so distinct CDR3 sequences, roughly a quarter of them singletons; the top ten hold less than 10%. Input material: CD8+ T cells from PBMCs. All receptors derive from a human donor in good health (CMV status not recorded). Some clones in this sample may be carry-over from other donors' samples. The conserved cysteine and the conserved F or W are not part of the CDR3 here.

V gene	J gene	CDR3 protein
TRBV28	TRBJ1-1	ASSPIDPSVGRAF
TRBV28	TRBJ2-1	ASSFQTGGLDEQF
TRBV2	TRBJ2-5	ASDPRPGLAGGLQETQY
TRBV4-1	TRBJ1-5	ASSRVQENQPQH
TRBV5-5	TRBJ1-2	ASSLGGQPGDGGYT
TRBV14	TRBJ2-2	ASSPGNTGELF
TRBV7-9	TRBJ1-1	ASSSYRGDTEAF
TRBV15	TRBJ1-1	ATSTQGLDTEAF
TRBV29-1	TRBJ2-1	SVEGRGGRGYNEQF
TRBV19	TRBJ2-3	ASSGPGARDTQY
TRBV7-9	TRBJ2-7	ASSPRVIPYEQY
TRBV7-6	TRBJ2-1	ASSLVASSGVLYNEQF
TRBV10-3	TRBJ1-5	AISSGTRNQPQH
TRBV12-3/TRBV12-4	TRBJ2-6	ASSFLTESSGANVLT
TRBV29-1	TRBJ1-5	SVLPEGNNQPQH
TRBV2	TRBJ2-1	ASSDQPLGQF
TRBV7-9	TRBJ2-2	ASSSETALRGTGELF
TRBV28	TRBJ2-3	ASIQRGSWDTQY
TRBV5-6	TRBJ2-3	ASSTQGLEQY
TRBV7-9	TRBJ2-1	ASSRRGLADPPLYNEQF
TRBV29-1	TRBJ1-2	SVDYLSGYT
TRBV7-2	TRBJ2-5	ASSRRTSGEPGPLAYQETQY
TRBV5-1	TRBJ1-5	ASSFSGNSNQPQH
TRBV5-1	TRBJ1-3	ASSLGGTEDSGNTIY
TRBV28	TRBJ2-1	ASSPHHTRGEQF
TRBV6-2/TRBV6-3	TRBJ2-2	ASSYEGNGELF
TRBV28	TRBJ1-2	ASSDPRGDGYT
TRBV2	TRBJ2-1	ASSGGTAYNEQF
TRBV7-9	TRBJ1-4	ASSFGGLNEKLF
TRBV6-1	TRBJ2-6	ASSFGGDLHSGANVLT
TRBV7-9	TRBJ2-2	ASISMTAGTGELF
TRBV29-1	TRBJ2-2	SVAQSGELF